This T cell receptor (beta chain) came from a study of blood T cell repertoires in COVID-19. Whole-study context: Acute-phase and convalescent COVID-19 samples originated in the United States, Italy and Spain.

Germline values: CDR1 LNHDA, CDR2 SQIVND (reference sequence). With V trimmed by 8 bases and J by 6 bases, 14 bases remained unmatched. CDR3 size: 15 residues. Using immunoSEQ multiplex PCR, the repertoire was profiled, and TCRdb retains in-frame clones only, with some absent. The sample records 95,000 to 120,000 clones, 88% being singletons. Sequenced sample: peripheral blood. This TCR was recovered from a human donor in a cohort sampled during active COVID-19. The chain combines TRBV19 with TRBJ1-2; 8 bases are shared with TRBD1. CDR3 loop: CASDTGGSERDGYTF. CDR3 coding DNA: TGTGCCAGTGATACAGGGGGAAGTGAACGGGATGGCTACACCTTC.